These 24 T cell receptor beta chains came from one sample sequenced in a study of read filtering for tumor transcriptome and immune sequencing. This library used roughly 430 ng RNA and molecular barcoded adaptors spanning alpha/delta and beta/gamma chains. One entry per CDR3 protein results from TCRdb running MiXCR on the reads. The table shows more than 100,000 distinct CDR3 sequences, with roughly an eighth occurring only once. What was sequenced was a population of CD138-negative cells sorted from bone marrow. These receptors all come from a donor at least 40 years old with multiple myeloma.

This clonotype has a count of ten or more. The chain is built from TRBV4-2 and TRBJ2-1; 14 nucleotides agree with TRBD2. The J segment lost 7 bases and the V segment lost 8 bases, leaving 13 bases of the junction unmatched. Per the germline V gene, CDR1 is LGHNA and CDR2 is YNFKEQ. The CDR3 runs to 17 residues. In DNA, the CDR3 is TGTGCCAGCTCGGAGGGGACTAGCGGGAGTTTCTGGAATGAGCAGTTCTTC. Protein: CASSEGTSGSFWNEQFF.

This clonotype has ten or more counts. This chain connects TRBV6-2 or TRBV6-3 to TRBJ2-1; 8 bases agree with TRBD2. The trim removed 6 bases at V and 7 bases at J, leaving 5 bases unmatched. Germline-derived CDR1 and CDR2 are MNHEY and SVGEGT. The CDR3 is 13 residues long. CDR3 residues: CASRETSANEQFF. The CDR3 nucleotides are TGTGCCAGCAGGGAGACTAGCGCTAATGAGCAGTTCTTC.

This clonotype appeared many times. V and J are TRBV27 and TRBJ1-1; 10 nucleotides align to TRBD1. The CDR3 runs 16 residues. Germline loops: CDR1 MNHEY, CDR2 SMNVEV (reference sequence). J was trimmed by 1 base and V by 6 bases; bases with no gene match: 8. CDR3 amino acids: CASSYERTGGNTEAFF. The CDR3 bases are TGTGCCAGCAGCTACGAAAGGACAGGGGGGAACACTGAAGCTTTCTTT.

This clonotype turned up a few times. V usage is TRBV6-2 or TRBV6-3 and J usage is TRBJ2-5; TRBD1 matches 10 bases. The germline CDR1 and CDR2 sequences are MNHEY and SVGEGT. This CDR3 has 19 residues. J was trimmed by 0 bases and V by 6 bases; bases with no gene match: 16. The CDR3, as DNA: TGTGCCAGCAGCCTCAGGGGGACAGGGGACCCATTGTACCAAGAGACCCAGTACTTC. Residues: CASSLRGTGDPLYQETQYF.

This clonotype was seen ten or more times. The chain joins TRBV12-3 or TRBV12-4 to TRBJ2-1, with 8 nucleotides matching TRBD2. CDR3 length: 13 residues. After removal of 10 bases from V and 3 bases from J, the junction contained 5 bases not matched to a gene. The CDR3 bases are TGTGCCATTCCGGGACTAGGCTACAATGAGCAGTTCTTC. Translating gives CAIPGLGYNEQFF.

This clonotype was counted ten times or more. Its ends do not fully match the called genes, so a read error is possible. The CDR3: CSDEPGQGDEQFF. The CDR3 DNA reads TGCAGCGATGAACCGGGACAGGGCGATGAGCAGTTCTTC. The J gene is TRBJ2-1, the V gene TRBV29-1; the match to TRBD1 covers 9 bases. This CDR3 is 13 amino acids long. Looked up from germline, CDR1 is SQVTM and CDR2 is ANQGSEA.

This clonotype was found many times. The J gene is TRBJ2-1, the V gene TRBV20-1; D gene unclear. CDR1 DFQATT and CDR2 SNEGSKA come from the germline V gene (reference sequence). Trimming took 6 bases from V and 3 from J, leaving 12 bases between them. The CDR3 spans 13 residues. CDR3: CSAHQPNYNEQFF. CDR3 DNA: TGCAGTGCCCACCAGCCCAACTACAATGAGCAGTTCTTC.

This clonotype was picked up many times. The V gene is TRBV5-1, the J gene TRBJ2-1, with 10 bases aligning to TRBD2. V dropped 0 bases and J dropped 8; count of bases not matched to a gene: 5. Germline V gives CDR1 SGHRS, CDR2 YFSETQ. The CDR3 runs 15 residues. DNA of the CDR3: TGCGCCAGCAGCTTGGGGGGACTAGCGAGGGATGAGCAGTTCTTC. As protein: CASSLGGLARDEQFF.

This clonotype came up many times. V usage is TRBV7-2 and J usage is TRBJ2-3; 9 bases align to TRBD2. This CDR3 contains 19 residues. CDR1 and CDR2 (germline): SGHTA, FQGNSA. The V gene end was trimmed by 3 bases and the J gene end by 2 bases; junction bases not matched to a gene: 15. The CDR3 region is CASSFRPMMTSGLTDTQYF. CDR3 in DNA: TGTGCCAGCAGCTTTCGGCCCATGATGACTAGCGGTCTCACAGATACGCAGTATTTT.

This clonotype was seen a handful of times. The CDR3 spells CASSQEGGGSGNTIYF. In DNA form, the CDR3 reads TGCGCCAGCAGCCAAGAGGGAGGAGGCTCTGGAAACACCATATATTTT. V gene TRBV4-3 combines with J gene TRBJ1-3; D is unresolved. V lost 0 bases to trimming and J lost 0 bases, with 9 bases between them. This CDR3 spans 16 amino acids. The germline V gene has CDR1 LGHNA and CDR2 YSLEER.

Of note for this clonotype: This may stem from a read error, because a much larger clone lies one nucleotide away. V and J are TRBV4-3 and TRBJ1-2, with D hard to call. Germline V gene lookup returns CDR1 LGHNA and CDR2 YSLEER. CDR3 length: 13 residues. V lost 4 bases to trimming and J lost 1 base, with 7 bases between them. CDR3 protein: CASSRERNYGYTF. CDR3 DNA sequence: TGCGCCAGCAGCCGGGAGCGTAACTATGGCTACACCTTC.

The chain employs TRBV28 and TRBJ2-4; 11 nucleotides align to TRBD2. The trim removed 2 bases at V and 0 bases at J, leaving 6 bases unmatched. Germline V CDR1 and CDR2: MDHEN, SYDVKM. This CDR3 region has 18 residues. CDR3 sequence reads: CASSLGTSGSLAKNIQYF. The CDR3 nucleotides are TGTGCCAGCAGTTTAGGGACTAGCGGAAGTTTAGCCAAAAACATTCAGTACTTC.

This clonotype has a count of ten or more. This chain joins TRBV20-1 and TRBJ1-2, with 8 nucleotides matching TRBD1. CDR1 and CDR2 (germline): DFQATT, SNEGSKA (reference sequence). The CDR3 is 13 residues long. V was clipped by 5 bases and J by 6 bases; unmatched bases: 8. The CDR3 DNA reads TGCAGTGCTTCGGACAGGGAAGGGCATGGCTACACCTTC. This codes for CSASDREGHGYTF.

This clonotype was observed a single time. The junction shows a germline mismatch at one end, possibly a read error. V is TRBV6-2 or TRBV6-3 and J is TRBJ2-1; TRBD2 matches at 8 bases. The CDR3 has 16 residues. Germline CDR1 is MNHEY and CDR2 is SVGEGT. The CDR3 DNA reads TGTGCCAGCAGCACTCTTTGGAGCGGGAGTTACAATGGGCAGTTCTTC. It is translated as CASSTLWSGSYNGQFF.

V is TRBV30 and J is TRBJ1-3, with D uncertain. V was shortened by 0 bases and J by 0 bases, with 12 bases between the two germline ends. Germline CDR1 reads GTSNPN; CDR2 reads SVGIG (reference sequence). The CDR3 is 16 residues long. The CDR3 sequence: CAWSVPAGNSGNTIYF. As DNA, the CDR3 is TGTGCCTGGAGTGTACCGGCAGGCAACTCTGGAAACACCATATATTTT.

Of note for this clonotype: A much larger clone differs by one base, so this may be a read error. CDR3 protein: CSVGGQGGQKRFF. The CDR3, as DNA: TGCAGCGTTGGGGGACAGGGAGGGCAAAAACGGTTTTTT. This chain joins TRBV29-1 and TRBJ1-4; 9 positions match TRBD1. The V gene's germline CDR1 is SQVTM and CDR2 ANQGSEA. There are 13 residues in the CDR3.

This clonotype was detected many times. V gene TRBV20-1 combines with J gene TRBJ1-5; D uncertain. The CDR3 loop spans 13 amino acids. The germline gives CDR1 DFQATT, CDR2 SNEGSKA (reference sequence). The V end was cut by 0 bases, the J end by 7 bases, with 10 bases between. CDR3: CSAREVGGQPQHF. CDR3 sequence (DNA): TGCAGTGCTAGAGAGGTTGGAGGGCAGCCCCAGCATTTT.

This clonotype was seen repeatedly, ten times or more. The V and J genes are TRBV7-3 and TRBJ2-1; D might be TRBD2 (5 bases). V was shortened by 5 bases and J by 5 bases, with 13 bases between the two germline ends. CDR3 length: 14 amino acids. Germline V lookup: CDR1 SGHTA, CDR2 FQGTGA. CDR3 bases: TGTGCCAGCAGCACACTGGACGGGAACAATGAGCAGTTCTTC. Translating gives CASSTLDGNNEQFF.

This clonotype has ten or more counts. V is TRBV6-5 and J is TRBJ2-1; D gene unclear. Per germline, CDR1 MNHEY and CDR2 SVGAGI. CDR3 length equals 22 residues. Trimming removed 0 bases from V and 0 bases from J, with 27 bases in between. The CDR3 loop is CASSYSDARLAVGASSYNEQFF. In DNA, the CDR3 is TGTGCCAGCAGTTACTCCGATGCCAGGCTTGCTGTGGGCGCGAGCTCCTACAATGAGCAGTTCTTC.

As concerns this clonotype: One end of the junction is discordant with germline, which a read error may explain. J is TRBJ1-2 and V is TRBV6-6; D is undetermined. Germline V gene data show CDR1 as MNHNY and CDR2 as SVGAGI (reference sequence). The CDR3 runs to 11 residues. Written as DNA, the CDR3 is TGTGCCAGCAGCCCTCAATATGGCTATACCTTC. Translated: CASSPQYGYTF.

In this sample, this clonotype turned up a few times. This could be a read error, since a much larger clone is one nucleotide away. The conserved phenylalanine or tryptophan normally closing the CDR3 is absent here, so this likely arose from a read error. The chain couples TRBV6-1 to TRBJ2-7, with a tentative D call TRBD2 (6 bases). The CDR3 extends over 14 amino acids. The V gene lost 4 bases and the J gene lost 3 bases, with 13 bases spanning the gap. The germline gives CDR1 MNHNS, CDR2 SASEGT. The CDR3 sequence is CASSAAGGSYEQYY. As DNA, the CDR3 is TGTGCCAGCAGTGCGGCAGGAGGGAGCTACGAGCAGTACTAC.

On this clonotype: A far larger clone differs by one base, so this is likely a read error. CDR3 sequence (DNA): TGTGCCAGCAGCTTAGGGGAGTACACCGGGGAGCTGTTTTTT. Protein product: CASSLGEYTGELFF. The J gene is TRBJ2-2, the V gene TRBV11-1; tentative D call: TRBD2 (5 bases). Germline V gene data show CDR1 as SGHAT and CDR2 as FQDESV (reference sequence). The CDR3 sequence is 14 residues long. Deletions cut 1 base from V and 3 bases from J, with 6 bases between.

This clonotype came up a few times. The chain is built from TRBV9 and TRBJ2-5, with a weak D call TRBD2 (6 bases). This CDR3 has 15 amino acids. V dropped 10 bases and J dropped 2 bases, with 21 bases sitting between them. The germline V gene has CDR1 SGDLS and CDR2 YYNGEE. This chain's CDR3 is CAGTGGIGVQETQYF. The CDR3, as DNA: TGTGCCGGCACCGGGGGTATAGGGGTTCAAGAGACCCAGTACTTC.

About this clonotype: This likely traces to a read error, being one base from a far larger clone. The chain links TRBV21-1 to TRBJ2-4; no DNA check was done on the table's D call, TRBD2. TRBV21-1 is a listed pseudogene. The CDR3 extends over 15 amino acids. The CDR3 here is CASSKAGGRGYRRFF. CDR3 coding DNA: TGTGCCAGCAGCAAAGCTGGCGGGAGAGGTTACCGACGGTTCTTC.